This T cell receptor beta chain was profiled in a study of OX40 agonist ivuxolimab in advanced cancers. Turning to the study itself: Ivuxolimab, an agonistic anti-OX40 (CD134) antibody, was given to patients. Partial responses occurred in three patients (one hepatocellular carcinoma, two cutaneous melanoma).

Study conclusions and caveats: In general, CD8+ T cells held more expanded clones than CD4+ did, on average. At doses 0.1 to 3.0 mg/kg, CD4+ and CD8+ clones expanded.

TCRdb's table, derived via immunoSEQ multiplex PCR, lists solely in-frame clones and lacks some. This sample has over 95,000 clones, with about 91% found just once. The CDR3 is made up of 12 amino acids. V was clipped by 11 bases and J by 5 bases, with 13 bases between them. CDR1 is SGHVS and CDR2 is FQNEAQ in the germline V gene. Notes on this clone: The antigen remains unidentified.

Material: CD4+ or CD8+ T cells sorted from blood, obtained in a trial of the OX40 agonist ivuxolimab. V and J are TRBV7-8 and TRBJ2-4; D is possibly TRBD2 (5 bases). The clonotype originates from an adult with an advanced solid tumor such as melanoma, head and neck, liver or kidney cancer. CDR3 sequence (DNA): TGTGCCTCGGGATACTCCCAAAACATTCAGTACTTC. Its translation: CASGYSQNIQYF. The full variable domain, with the rest looked up from reference TRBV7-8 and TRBJ2-4, is GAGVSQSPRYKVAKRGQDVALRCDPISGHVSLFWYQQALGQGPEFLTYFQNEAQLDKSGLPSDRFFAERPEGSVSTLKIQRTQQEDSAVYLCASGYSQNIQYFGAGTRLSVL.